This paragraph covers one T cell receptor (beta chain) sequence. What it binds is not known. The sample originates from a study of cytomegalovirus exposure and HLA in healthy donors. General observations from the study: Reports described diagnosis of cytomegalovirus status by the classifier as highly specific and sensitive. A few CMV-associated chains proved CMV antigen-specific in vitro. According to a later analysis, TCR clusters from the first cohort tended to co-occur in the 120 or so validation repertoires.

V shed 2 bases and J shed 2 bases, with 10 bases lying between them. The CDR3 covers 14 residues. Germline lookup yields CDR1 SGDLS and CDR2 YYNGEE. TCRdb's table, derived via immunoSEQ multiplex PCR, lists solely in-frame clones and lacks some. This sample has hundreds of thousands of clones; 86% occur once, and the top ten carry under 0.9%. V gene TRBV9 combines with J gene TRBJ2-5, with a possible D match to TRBD2 (6 bases). This receptor was taken from a woman younger than 35 in good health and CMV-seronegative. Sequenced input: PBMCs. The CDR3 DNA sequence: TGTGCCAGCAGCGTGAGTGGGGGGCAAGAGACCCAGTACTTC. This codes for CASSVSGGQETQYF.